This T cell receptor beta chain was captured by sequencing in a study of CD8+CD57+ T cells in acquired aplastic anemia. Study-level background: Isolated CD4+ and CD8+ cells, once sorted, yielded DNA averaging 3.2 ug. Whole-study results and caveats: CD8+ Simpson's diversity showed no significant patient-control difference. Patients and controls turned out to have twenty-nine CD8+ CDR3 sequences in common.

CDR3 and TCR beta VDJ profiling relied on genomic DNA as the template. A single record per CDR3 protein comes from TCRdb applying MiXCR to the reads. Of over 250,000 distinct CDR3 sequences in the sample, about 50% are singletons; the top ten hold around 1.3%. Patients who underwent sequencing had shown CD8+CD57+ cell expansion by flow cytometry. All participating patients were living with severe acquired aplastic anemia. This clonotype was seen a few times. What it binds is unknown. The origin of this receptor is a human donor with aplastic anemia. Sequencing input: sorted CD4+, CD8+, or CD8+CD57+ T cells (not recorded which) from PBMCs.

CDR3 in DNA: TGTGCCAGCAGCCCAACAGTTATCCAGGGGACTAATCAGCCCCAGCATTTT. Its protein is CASSPTVIQGTNQPQHF. The V call is TRBV3-1, the J call TRBJ1-5; D possibly corresponds to TRBD1 (6 bases). The V and J ends lost 4 bases and 4 bases respectively, with 20 bases between them. The CDR3 is 17 residues long. CDR1 is LGHDT and CDR2 is YNNKEL in the germline V gene (reference sequence).